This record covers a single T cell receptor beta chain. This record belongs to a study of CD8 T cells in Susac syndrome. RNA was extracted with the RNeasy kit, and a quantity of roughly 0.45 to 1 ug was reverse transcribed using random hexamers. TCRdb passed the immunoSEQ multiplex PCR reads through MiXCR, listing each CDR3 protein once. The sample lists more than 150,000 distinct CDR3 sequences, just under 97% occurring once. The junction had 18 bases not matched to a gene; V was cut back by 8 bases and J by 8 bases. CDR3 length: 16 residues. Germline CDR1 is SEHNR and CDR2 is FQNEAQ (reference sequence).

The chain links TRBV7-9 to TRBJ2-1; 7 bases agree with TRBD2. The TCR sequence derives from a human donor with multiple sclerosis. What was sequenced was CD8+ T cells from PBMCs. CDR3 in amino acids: CASSSPAGEGPDEQFF. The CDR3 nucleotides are TGTGCCAGCTCCTCACCGGCGGGAGAGGGTCCGGATGAGCAGTTCTTC.